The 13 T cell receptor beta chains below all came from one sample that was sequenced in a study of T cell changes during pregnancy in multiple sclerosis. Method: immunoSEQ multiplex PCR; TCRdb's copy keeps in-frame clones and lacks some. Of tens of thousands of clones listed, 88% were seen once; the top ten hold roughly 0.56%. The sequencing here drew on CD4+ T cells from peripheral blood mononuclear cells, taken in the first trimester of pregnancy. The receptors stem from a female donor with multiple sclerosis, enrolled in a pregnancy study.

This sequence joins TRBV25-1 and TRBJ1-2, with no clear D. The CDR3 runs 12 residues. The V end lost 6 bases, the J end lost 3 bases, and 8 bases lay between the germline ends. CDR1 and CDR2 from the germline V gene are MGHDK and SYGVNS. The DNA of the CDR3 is TGTGCCAGCAGCCCAGATCACTATGGCTACACCTTC. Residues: CASSPDHYGYTF.

In DNA form, the CDR3 reads TGCGCCAGCAGCTTAGAAAATCAGGGTCAGGGGGAGACCCAGTACTTC. Translated, it gives CASSLENQGQGETQYF. The chain couples TRBV5-1 to TRBJ2-5; a possible D gene is TRBD1 (6 bases). CDR3 length: 16 amino acids. Germline-derived CDR1 and CDR2 are SGHRS and YFSETQ. V lost 2 bases, J lost 5 bases, and 19 bases lay in between.

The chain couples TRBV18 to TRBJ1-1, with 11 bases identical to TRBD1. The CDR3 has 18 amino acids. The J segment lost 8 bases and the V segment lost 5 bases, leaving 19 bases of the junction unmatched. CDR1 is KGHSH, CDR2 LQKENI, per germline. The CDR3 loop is CASSSTAGTGGHTTEAFF. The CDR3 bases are TGTGCCAGCTCATCTACGGCCGGGACAGGGGGTCACACGACCGAAGCTTTCTTT.

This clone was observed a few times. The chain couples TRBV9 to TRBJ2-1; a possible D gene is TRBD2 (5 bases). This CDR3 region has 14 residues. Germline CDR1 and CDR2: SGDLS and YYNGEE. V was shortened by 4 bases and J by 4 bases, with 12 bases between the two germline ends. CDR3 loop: CASSLGVDYNEQFF. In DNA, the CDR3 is TGTGCCAGCAGCCTGGGAGTGGATTACAATGAGCAGTTCTTC.

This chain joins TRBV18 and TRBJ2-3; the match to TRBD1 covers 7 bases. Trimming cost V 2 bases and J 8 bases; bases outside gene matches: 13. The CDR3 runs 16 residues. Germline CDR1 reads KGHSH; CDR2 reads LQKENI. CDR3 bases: TGTGCCAGCTCACCAGCGGACAGGACCCTAGGGGGTACGCAGTATTTT. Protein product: CASSPADRTLGGTQYF.

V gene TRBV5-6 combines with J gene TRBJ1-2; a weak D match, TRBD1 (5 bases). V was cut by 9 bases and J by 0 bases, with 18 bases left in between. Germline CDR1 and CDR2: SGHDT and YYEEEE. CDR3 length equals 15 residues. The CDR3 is CATSRMGGANYGYTF. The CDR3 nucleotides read TGTGCCACCTCTCGTATGGGAGGGGCTAACTATGGCTACACCTTC.

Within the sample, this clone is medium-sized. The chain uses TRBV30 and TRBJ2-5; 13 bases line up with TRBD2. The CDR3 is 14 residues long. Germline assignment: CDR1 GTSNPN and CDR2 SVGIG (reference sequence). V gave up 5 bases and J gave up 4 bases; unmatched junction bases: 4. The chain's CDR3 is CAWGLAGVGETQYF. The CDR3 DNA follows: TGTGCCTGGGGACTAGCGGGAGTTGGAGAGACCCAGTACTTC.

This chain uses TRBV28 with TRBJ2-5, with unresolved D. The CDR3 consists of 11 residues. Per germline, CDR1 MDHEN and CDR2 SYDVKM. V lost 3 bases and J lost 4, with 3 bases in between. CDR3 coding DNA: TGTGCCAGCAGTTTCCGAGAGACCCAGTACTTC. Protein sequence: CASSFRETQYF. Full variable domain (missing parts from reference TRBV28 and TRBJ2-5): DVKVTQSSRYLVKRTGEKVFLECVQDMDHENMFWYRQDPGLGLRLIYFSYDVKMKEKGDIPEGYSVSREKKERFSLILESASTNQTSMYLCASSFRETQYFGPGTRLLVL.

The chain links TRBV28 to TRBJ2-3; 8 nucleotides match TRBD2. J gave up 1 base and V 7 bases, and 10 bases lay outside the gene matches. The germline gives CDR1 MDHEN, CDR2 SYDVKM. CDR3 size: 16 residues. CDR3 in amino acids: CASTNSGVLRTDTQYF. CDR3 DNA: TGTGCCAGCACAAATAGCGGGGTCCTTCGCACAGATACGCAGTATTTT.

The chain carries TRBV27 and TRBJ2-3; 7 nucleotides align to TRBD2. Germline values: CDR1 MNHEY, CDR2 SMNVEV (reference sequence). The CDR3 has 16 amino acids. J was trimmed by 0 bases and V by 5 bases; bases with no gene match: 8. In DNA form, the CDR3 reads TGTGCCAGCAGTGCGAGAGCGGGACTTAGCACAGATACGCAGTATTTT. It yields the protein CASSARAGLSTDTQYF.

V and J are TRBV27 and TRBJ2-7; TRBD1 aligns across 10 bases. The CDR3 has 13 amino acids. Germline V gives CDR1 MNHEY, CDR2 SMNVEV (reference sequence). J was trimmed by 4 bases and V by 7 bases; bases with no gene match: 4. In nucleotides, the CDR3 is TGTGCCAGCAAGGACAGGGGGAAGTACGAGCAGTACTTC. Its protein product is CASKDRGKYEQYF.

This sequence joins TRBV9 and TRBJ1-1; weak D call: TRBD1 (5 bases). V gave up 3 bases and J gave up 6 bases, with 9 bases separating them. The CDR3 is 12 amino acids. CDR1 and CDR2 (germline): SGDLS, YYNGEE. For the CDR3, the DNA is TGTGCCAGCAGCGGGGGAGGGGCTGAAGCTTTCTTT. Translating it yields CASSGGGAEAFF.

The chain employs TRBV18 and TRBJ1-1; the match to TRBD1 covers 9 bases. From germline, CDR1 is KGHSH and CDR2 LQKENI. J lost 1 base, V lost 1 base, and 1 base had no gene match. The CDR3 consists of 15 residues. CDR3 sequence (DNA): TGTGCCAGCTCACCACAGGGACAGGGGAACACTGAAGCTTTCTTT. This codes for CASSPQGQGNTEAFF. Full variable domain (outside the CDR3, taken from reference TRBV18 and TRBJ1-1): NAGVMQNPRHLVRRRGQEARLRCSPMKGHSHVYWYRQLPEEGLKFMVYLQKENIIDESGMPKERFSAEFPKEGPSILRIQQVVRGDSAAYFCASSPQGQGNTEAFFGQGTRLTVV.